This T cell receptor (beta chain) was retrieved from a study of cytomegalovirus exposure and HLA in healthy donors. Whole-study context: For the approximately 360 genotyped donors, around 76% fell within the Caucasian-associated ancestry cluster.

Amplification used 60 Vbeta primers and 13 Jbeta primers. Produced via immunoSEQ multiplex PCR; TCRdb's table is partial and in-frame only. The table shows 130,000 or so clones, with 80% to 90% occurring only once. General study results and limits: Judged likely to be a sequencing artifact was a cluster of highly shared sequence variants. Later analysis identified several of the most significant clusters that appeared linked to common viral pathogens. TCR beta chains numbering approximately 150 were designated cytomegalovirus-associated.

About this clone itself: No antigen is known for it.

The CDR3 extends over 14 amino acids. Trimming at V came to 4 bases and at J to 1 base, leaving 2 bases not matched to a gene. Germline V CDR1 and CDR2: MNHEY, SVGAGI. This chain joins TRBV6-5 and TRBJ2-5, with 8 bases lining up with TRBD1. The TCR sequence derives from a man aged 40-49 years in good health and CMV-seronegative. The sequenced material came from PBMCs. CDR3 sequence: CASSWTGPQETQYF. CDR3 coding DNA: TGTGCCAGCAGTTGGACAGGGCCCCAAGAGACCCAGTACTTC.